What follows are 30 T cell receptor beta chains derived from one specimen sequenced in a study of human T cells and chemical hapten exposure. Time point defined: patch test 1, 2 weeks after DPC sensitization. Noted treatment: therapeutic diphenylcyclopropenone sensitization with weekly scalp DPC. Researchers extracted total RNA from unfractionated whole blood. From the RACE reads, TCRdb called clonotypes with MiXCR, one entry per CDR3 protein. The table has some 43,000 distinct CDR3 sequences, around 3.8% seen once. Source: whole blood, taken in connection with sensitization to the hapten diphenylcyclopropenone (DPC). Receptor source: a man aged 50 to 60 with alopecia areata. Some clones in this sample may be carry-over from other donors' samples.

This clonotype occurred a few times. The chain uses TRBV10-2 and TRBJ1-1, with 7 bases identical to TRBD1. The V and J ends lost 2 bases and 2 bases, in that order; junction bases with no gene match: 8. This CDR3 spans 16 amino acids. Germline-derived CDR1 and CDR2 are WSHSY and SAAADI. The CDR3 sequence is CASSERTGWVNTEAFF. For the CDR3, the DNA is TGCGCCAGCAGTGAGCGGACAGGATGGGTCAACACTGAAGCTTTCTTT.

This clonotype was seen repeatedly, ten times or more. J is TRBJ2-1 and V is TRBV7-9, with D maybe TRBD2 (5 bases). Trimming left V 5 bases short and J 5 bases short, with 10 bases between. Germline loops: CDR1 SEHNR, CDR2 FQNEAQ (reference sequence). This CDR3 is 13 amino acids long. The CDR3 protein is CASSLDGNNEQFF. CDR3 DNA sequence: TGTGCCAGCAGCCTGGACGGGAACAATGAGCAGTTCTTC.

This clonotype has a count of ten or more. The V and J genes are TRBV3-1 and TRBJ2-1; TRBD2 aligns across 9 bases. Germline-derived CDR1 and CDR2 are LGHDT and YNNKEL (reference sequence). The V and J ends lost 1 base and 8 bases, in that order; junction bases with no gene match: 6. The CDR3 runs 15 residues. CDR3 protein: CASSQAIAGVDEQFF. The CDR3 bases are TGTGCCAGCAGCCAAGCCATAGCGGGAGTGGATGAGCAGTTCTTC.

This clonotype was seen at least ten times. In DNA, the CDR3 is TGCAGCGTTGAACAGGGGGCAGGAGATACGCAGTATTTT. It encodes CSVEQGAGDTQYF. This chain links TRBV29-1 with TRBJ2-3, with 8 nucleotides matching TRBD1. This CDR3 contains 13 residues. Germline V gives CDR1 SQVTM, CDR2 ANQGSEA. V lost 2 bases and J lost 5; bases outside the gene matches: 3.

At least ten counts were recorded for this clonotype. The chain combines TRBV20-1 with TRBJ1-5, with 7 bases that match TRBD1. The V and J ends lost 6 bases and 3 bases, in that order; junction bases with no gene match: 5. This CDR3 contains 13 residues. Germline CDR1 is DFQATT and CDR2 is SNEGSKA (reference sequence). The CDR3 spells CSAWDSPNQPQHF. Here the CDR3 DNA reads TGCAGTGCCTGGGACAGCCCCAATCAGCCCCAGCATTTT.

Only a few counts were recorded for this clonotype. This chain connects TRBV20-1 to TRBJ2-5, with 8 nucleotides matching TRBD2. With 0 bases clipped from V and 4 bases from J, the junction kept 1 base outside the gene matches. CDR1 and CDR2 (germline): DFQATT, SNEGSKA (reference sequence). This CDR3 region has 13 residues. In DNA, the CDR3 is TGCAGTGCTAGAGATGCGGGAGGAGAGACCCAGTACTTC. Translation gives CSARDAGGETQYF.

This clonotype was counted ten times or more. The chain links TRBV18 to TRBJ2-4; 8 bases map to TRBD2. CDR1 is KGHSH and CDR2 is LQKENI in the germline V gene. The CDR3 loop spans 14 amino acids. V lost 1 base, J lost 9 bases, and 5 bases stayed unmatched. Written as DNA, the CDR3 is TGTGCCAGCTCACCACTCCCTAGCGGGTCCATTCAGTACTTC. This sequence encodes CASSPLPSGSIQYF.

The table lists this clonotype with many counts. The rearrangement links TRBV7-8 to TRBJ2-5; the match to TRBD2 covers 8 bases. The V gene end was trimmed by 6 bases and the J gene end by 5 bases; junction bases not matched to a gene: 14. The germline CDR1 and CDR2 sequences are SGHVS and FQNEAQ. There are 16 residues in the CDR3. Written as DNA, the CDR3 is TGTGCCAGCAGTCGTTCCTCGGGACTAGGGGCGGAGACCCAGTACTTC. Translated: CASSRSSGLGAETQYF.

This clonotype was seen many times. CDR3 in DNA: TGCGCCAGCAGCTTGGTGATCACTAGCGGGAACACCGGGGAGCTGTTTTTT. Protein product: CASSLVITSGNTGELFF. This rearrangement joins TRBV5-1 to TRBJ2-2; 8 nucleotides align to TRBD2. The ends lost 0 bases at V and 1 base at J; junction bases unmatched: 5. Germline loops: CDR1 SGHRS, CDR2 YFSETQ. The CDR3 is made up of 17 amino acids.

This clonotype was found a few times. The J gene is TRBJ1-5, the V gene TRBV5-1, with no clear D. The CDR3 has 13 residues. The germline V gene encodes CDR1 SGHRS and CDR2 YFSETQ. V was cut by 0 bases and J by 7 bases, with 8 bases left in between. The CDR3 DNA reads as TGCGCCAGCAGCTTGGCGGGGTTGCAGCCCCAGCATTTT. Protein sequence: CASSLAGLQPQHF.

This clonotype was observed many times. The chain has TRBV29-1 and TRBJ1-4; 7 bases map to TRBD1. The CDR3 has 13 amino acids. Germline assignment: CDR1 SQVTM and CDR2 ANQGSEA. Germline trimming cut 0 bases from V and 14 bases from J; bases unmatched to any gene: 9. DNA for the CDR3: TGCAGCGTTGAAGATCTTCGGTCAGGGGGGCTGTTTTTT. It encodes CSVEDLRSGGLFF.

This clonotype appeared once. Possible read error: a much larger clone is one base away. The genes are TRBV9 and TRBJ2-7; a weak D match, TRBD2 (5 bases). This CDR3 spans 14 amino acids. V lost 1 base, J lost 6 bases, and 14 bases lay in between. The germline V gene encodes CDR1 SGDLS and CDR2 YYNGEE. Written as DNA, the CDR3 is TGTGCCAGCAGCGTATGGGAGATGCTGGGCGAGCAGTACTTC. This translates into CASSVWEMLGEQYF.

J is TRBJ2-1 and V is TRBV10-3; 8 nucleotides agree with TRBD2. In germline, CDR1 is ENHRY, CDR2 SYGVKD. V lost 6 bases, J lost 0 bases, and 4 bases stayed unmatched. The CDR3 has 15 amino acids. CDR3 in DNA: TGTGCCATCAGGGTAAGCGGGAGCTCCTACAATGAGCAGTTCTTC. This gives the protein CAIRVSGSSYNEQFF.

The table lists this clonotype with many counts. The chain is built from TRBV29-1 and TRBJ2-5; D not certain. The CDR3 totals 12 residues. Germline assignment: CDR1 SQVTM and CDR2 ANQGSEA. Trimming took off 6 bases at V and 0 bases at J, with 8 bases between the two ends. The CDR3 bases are TGCAGCGTAGACCCGTACCAAGAGACCCAGTACTTC. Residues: CSVDPYQETQYF.

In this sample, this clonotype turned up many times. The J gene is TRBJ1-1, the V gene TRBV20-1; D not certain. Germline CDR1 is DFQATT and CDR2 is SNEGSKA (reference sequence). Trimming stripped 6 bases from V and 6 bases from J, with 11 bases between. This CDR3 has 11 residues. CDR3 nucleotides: TGCAGTGCCTGGAAGGGAGCTGAAGCTTTCTTT. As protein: CSAWKGAEAFF.

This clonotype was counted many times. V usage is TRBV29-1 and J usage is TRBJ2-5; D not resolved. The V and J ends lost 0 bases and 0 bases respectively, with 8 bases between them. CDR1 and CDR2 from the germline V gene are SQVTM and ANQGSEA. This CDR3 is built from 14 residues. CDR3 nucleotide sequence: TGCAGCGTTGAAGAAGCCGTTAACCAAGAGACCCAGTACTTC. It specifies CSVEEAVNQETQYF.

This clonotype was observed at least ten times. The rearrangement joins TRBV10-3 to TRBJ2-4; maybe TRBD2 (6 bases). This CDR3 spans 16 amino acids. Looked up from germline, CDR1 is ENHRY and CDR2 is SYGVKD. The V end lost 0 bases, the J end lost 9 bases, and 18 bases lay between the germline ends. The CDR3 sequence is CAISESPGTVRGIQYF. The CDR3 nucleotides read TGTGCCATCAGTGAGTCGCCAGGGACTGTCCGAGGCATTCAGTACTTC.

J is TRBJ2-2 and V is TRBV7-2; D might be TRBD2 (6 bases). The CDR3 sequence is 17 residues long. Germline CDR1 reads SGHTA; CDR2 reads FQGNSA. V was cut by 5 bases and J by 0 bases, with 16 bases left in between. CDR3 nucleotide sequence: TGTGCCAGCAGCCCGTTTACCCGGGAGACGAACACCGGGGAGCTGTTTTTT. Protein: CASSPFTRETNTGELFF.

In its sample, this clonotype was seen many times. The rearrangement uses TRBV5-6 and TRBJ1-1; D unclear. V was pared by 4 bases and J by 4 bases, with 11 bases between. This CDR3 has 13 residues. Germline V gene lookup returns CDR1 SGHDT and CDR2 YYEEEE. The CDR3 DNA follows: TGTGCCAGCAGCCGAGACGAAAGCACTGAAGCTTTCTTT. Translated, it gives CASSRDESTEAFF. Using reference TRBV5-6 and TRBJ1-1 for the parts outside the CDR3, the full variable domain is DAGVTQSPTHLIKTRGQQVTLRCSPKSGHDTVSWYQQALGQGPQFIFQYYEEEERQRGNFPDRFSGHQFPNYSSELNVNALLLGDSALYLCASSRDESTEAFFGQGTRLTVV.

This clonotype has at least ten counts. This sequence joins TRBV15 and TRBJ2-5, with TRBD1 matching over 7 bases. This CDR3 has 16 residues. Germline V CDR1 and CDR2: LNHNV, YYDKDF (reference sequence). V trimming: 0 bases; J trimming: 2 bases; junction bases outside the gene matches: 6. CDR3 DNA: TGTGCCACCAGCAGAGACATTACAGGGGCACAAGAGACCCAGTACTTC. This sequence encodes CATSRDITGAQETQYF.

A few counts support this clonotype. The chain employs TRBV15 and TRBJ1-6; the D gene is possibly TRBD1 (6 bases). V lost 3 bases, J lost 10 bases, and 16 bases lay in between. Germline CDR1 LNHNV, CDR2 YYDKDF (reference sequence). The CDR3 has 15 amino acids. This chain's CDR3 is CATSSDRDITSPLHF. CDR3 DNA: TGTGCCACCAGCAGTGACCGGGACATCACGTCACCCCTCCACTTT.

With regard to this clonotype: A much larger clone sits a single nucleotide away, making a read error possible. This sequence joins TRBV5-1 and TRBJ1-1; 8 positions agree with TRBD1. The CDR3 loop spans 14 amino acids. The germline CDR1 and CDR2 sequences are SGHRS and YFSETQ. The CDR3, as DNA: TGCGCCAGCAGCTTTGCGGGACAGGTGACTGAAGCTCTCTTT. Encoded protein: CASSFAGQVTEALF.

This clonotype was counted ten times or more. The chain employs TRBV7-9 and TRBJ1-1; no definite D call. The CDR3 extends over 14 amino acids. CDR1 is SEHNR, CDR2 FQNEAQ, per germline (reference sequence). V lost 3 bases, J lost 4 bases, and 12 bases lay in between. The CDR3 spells CASSFPGLSTEAFF. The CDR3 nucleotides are TGTGCCAGCAGCTTCCCTGGACTGAGCACTGAAGCTTTCTTT.

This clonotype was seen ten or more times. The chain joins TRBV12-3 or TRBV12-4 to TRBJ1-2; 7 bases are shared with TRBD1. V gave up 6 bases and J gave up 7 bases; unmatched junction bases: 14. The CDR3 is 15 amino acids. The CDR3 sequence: CASRDLKGGAGGYTF. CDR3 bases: TGTGCCAGCAGGGACTTAAAAGGGGGCGCGGGTGGCTACACCTTC.

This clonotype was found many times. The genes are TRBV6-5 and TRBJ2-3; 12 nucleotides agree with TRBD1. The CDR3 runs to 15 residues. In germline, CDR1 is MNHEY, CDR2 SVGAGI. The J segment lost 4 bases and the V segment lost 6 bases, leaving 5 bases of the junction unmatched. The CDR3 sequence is CASRPGTGGPDTQYF. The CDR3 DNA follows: TGTGCCAGCAGACCCGGGACAGGGGGCCCAGATACGCAGTATTTT.

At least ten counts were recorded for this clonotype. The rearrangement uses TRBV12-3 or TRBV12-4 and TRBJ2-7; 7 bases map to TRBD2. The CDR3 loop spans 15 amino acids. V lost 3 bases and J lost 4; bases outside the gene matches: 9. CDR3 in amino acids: CASSFYSGIGYEQYF. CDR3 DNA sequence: TGTGCCAGCAGTTTCTACAGCGGGATAGGGTACGAGCAGTACTTC.

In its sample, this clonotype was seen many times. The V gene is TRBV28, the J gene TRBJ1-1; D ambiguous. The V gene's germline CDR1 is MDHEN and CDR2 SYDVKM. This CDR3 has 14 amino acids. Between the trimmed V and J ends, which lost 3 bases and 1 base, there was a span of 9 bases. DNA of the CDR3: TGTGCCAGCAGTTTGCAGGCTTCGAACACTGAAGCTTTCTTT. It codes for CASSLQASNTEAFF.

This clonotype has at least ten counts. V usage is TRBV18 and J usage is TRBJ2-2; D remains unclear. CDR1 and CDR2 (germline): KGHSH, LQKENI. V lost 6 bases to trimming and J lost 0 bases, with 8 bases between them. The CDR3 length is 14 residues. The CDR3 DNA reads TGTGCCAGCTCTGCCGTCACGAACACCGGGGAGCTGTTTTTT. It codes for CASSAVTNTGELFF.

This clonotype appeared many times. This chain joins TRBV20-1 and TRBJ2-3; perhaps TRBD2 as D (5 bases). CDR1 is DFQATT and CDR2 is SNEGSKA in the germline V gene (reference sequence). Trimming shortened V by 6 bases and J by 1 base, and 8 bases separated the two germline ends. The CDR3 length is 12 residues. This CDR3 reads CSAQRGTDTQYF. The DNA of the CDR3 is TGCAGTGCCCAGAGGGGCACAGATACGCAGTATTTT.

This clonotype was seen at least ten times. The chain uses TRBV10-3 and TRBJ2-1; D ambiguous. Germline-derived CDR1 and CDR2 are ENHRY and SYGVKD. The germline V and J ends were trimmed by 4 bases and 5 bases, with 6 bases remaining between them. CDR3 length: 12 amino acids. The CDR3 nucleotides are TGTGCCATCAGTGGCCGGGACAATGAGCAGTTCTTC. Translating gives CAISGRDNEQFF.